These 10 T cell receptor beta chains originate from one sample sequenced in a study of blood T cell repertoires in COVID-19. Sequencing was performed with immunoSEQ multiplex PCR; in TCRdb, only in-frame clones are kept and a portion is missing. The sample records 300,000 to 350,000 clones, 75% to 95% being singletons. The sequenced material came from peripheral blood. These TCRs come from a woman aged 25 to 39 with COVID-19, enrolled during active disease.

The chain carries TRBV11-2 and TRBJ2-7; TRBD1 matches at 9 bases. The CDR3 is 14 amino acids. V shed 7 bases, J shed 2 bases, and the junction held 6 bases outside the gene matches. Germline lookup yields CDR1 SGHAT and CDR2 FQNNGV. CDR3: CASKLGQGAYEQYF. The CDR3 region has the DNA TGTGCCAGCAAACTGGGACAGGGCGCCTACGAGCAGTACTTC.

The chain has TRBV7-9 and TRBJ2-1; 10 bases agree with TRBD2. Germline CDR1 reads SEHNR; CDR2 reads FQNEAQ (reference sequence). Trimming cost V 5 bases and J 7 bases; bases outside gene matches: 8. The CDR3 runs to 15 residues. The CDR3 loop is CASSPSSGRRNEQFF. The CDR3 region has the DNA TGTGCCAGCAGCCCATCTAGCGGGAGACGGAATGAGCAGTTCTTC.

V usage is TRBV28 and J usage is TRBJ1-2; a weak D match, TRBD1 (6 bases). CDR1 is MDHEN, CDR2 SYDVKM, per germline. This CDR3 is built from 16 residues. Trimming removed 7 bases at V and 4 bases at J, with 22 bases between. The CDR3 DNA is TGTGCCAGCACCAGGGGTCCCCTCTTTTCGGGCTATGGCTACACCTTC. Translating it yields CASTRGPLFSGYGYTF.

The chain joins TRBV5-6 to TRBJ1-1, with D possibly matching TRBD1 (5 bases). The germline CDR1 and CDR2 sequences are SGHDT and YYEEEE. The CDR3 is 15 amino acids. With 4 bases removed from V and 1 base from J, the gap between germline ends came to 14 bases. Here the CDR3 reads CASSGAGRPNTEAFF. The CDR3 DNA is TGTGCCAGCAGCGGAGCGGGACGGCCGAACACTGAAGCTTTCTTT.

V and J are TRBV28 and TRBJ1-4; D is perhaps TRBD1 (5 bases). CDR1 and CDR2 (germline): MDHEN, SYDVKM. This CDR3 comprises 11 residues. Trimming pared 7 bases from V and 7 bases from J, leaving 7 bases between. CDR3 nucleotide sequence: TGTGCCAGCATAGGGGCTGAAAAACTGTTTTTT. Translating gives CASIGAEKLFF. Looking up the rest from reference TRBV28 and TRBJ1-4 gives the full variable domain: DVKVTQSSRYLVKRTGEKVFLECVQDMDHENMFWYRQDPGLGLRLIYFSYDVKMKEKGDIPEGYSVSREKKERFSLILESASTNQTSMYLCASIGAEKLFFGSGTQLSVL.

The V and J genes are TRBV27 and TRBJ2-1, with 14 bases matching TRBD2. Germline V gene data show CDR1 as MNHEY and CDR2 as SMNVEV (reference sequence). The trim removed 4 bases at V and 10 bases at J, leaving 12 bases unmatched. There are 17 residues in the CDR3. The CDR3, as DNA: TGTGCCAGCAGTTCTGGGACTAGCGGGAGTCCCAGTTCGGAGCAGTTCTTC. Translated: CASSSGTSGSPSSEQFF.

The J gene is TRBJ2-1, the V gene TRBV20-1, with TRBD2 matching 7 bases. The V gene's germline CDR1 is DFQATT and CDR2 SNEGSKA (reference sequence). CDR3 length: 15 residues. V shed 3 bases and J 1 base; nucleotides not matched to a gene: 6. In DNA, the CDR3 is TGCAGTGCTAGTCGGGCGGGAGAGTCCTACAATGAGCAGTTCTTC. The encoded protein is CSASRAGESYNEQFF.

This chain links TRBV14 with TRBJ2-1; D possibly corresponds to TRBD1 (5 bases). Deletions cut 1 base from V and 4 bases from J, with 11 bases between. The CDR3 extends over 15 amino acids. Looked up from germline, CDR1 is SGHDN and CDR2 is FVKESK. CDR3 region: CASSQVRQLYNEQFF. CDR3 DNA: TGTGCCAGCAGCCAAGTGAGACAGCTTTACAATGAGCAGTTCTTC.

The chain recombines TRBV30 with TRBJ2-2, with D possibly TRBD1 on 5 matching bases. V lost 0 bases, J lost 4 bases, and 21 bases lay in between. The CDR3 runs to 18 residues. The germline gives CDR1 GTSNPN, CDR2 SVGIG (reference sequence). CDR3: CAWSVISAGLLGTGELFF. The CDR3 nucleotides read TGTGCCTGGAGTGTAATCTCGGCAGGGCTTCTTGGCACCGGGGAGCTGTTTTTT.

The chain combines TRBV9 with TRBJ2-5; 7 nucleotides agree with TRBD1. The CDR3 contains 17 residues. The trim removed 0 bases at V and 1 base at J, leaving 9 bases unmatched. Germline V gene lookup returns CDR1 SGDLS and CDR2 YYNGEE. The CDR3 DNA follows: TGTGCCAGCAGCGTAGACCCCTCCGGGACAGCCCAAGAGACCCAGTACTTC. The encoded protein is CASSVDPSGTAQETQYF.